This TCR beta chain was retrieved from a study of cytomegalovirus exposure and HLA in healthy donors (dated by TCRdb to 2016 to 2017). A note on the overall study: An earlier analysis of 550 to 700 of the donors reported about 250 Gb of sequence data and some 100 million unique TCR beta sequences from 150 million to 200 million T cells. Donor age, sex, ethnicity and CMV serostatus were compiled alongside the repertoire data. Among almost 400 genotyped donors of the cohort, an average of about 240,000 unique TCR beta nucleotide sequences were sequenced per donor, roughly 20% of them non-productive. Rather than drawing on any new phenotypic data, the later analysis identified candidate immune exposures from TCR beta sequences and the way those sequences occurred across donors. To predict cytomegalovirus infection status, the study brought together high-throughput TCR immunosequencing, statistical association of individual TCRs with disease status, and machine learning. A later analysis re-examined previously published TCR beta repertoires from just over 650 donors and added high-resolution HLA genotyping to investigate patterns of TCR occurrence. Every discovery cohort repertoire had been produced on one sequencing platform. Genome-wide SNP genotypes for about three fifths of the roughly 670 donors were used in a later genetic analysis, which treated that subset as a discovery cohort. To decide whether each TCR beta V gene segment behaved as functional or pseudogenic, an earlier analysis of several hundred of the donors relied on high-throughput TCR beta sequencing. About five DR-DQ haplotypes were handled as single units for association and clustering because linkage in the cohort was strong. The study aimed to test whether cataloging public T cell receptors could reveal signatures of past pathogen exposure. Around 320 gigabases of sequencing data and 70 million to 85 million unique TCR sequences were included in an early release covering roughly 600 HLA-typed donors. The genetic ancestry cluster associated with self-reported Caucasian donors included over 80% of the approximately 430 genotyped donors. In addition to the first cohort of about 650 subjects, a separate validation cohort of 130 or so different subjects was used. Both class I and class II loci were covered by HLA typing, at four-digit resolution. Using immunosequencing, the study profiled T cell repertoires from approximately 700 subjects and related those repertoires to cytomegalovirus serostatus. Typing coverage varied by locus: roughly 629-640 donors for A, B, C, DRB1 and DQB1; roughly 510 for DQA1; around 610 for DPA1; roughly 450 for DPB1. Summary of the overall study and its limitations: The classifier was reported to diagnose cytomegalovirus status with high specificity and sensitivity in both the original and validation cohorts. According to a later analysis, TCR association rates differed among HLA loci, with DRB1 alleles showing the most associated TCRs and HLA-C alleles showing the fewest. Because HLA typing was missing for some donors at each locus, association tests included only the typed subset. CMV serostatus was the only immune exposure information available for the cohort. Most TCR sequences were seen in very few donors, while some public TCRs were found in many individuals. In an earlier analysis of some 550 of the donors, most TCR beta V segments were observed in productive rearrangements about 90% or about 30% of the time, broadly matching IMGT annotations. The authors suggested that the approach could potentially be extended to other disease states and immunological phenotypes. A few of the identified cytomegalovirus-associated TCR beta chains were confirmed in vitro to be specific for cytomegalovirus antigens. Linkage disequilibrium might explain the correlated functional status among segregating V segments, but an unknown experimental factor could not be ruled out. A later analysis found that HLA-associated TCR beta chains were more clonally expanded and had lower generation probabilities than equally common non-associated chains. A later analysis associated about 17,000 TCR beta sequences with specific HLA alleles at a false discovery rate of 0.05. The study gave a list of about 170 TCR beta chains associated with cytomegalovirus. Presence/absence analyses assumed roughly uniform sequencing depth across donors, an assumption that may not hold. A group of highly shared sequence variants was considered likely to be a technical artifact of the sequencing pipeline. This cohort had only TCR beta chains sequenced, and the lack of alpha or paired-chain data limited which features could be detected. Assigning TCR associations to individual alleles was difficult when HLA alleles, especially DR and DQ, strongly co-occurred. In a later analysis, most CMV-associated TCR beta chains were found to appear HLA-restricted, with HLA associations seemingly driven largely by CMV exposure. A further reported finding was that TCR beta sequences accurately predicted the HLA-A and HLA-B alleles for most subjects in the first cohort. An association between a missense DCLRE1C variant and V-gene and J-gene trimming of TCR beta chains was found in a later genetic analysis and replicated in an independent cohort. Some IMGT-functional V segments, including TRBV6-2 and TRBV6-3, could not be told apart with the 87-base-pair reads, so those segments were excluded. Several of the top co-occurrence clusters appeared to be linked to parvovirus B19, influenza, CMV and Epstein-Barr virus, according to a later analysis. A later genetic analysis reported fewer N-insertions in productive TCRs among donors in an Asian-associated ancestry cluster than the roughly 650-donor mean. The earlier analysis of 587 of the donors excluded some 16 rarely observed V segments, including chromosome 9 orphons, because counts were too low.

Trimmed from V: 6 bases; trimmed from J: 2 bases; junction bases lacking a gene match: 4. From its cysteine to its phenylalanine, the CDR3 spans 13 amino acids. The sequence is cut down to CDR3 DNA, 39 bases in frame from base 1. Based on the germline V gene (reference sequence), the CDR1 and CDR2 sequences are LNHDA and SQIVND. The cohort comprised 710 or so healthy bone marrow donors. All cohort members were sampled while nominally healthy, although unrecorded immune exposures were likely present. The donor tested CMV seropositive, placing the donor among the 290 or so seropositive members of the cohort. Every donor gave a peripheral blood sample, and the peripheral blood mononuclear cells from that sample were used for TCR beta sequencing. Genomic DNA was extracted from the blood cell samples with the Qiagen DNeasy Blood Extraction Kit. Library preparation was by the immunoSEQ multiplex PCR assay. For the multiplex PCR, a mixture combining 60 forward primers for TCR Vbeta segments and 13 reverse primers for TCR Jbeta segments was used. The CDR3 region of rearranged TCR beta genes was amplified from genomic DNA by a multiplex PCR assay. On the Illumina HiSeq System, the amplified TCR beta libraries were sequenced as 87-base-pair reads. Per the original workflow: A later analysis tallied roughly 78 million unique TCR beta chains across the approximately 670 repertoires, and approximately 11 million of those chains were shared by two or more donors. Raw reads were error-corrected and collapsed into unique sequences by a nearest-neighbor algorithm in which closely related sequences were merged to remove PCR and sequencing errors. V, D and J gene segments were assigned by aligning CDR3 sequences to IMGT reference sequences. For a sequence to be retained, a match of at least six nucleotides was required to both a V gene segment and a J gene segment. Rearrangements were classified as productive when the CDR3 lacked stop codons and remained in frame with V and J, and all other rearrangements were classified as non-productive. CDR3 was defined by IMGT convention, running from the second conserved V-encoded cysteine to the conserved J-encoded phenylalanine. The earlier analysis of about 610 of the donors excluded sequences that lacked an unambiguous match to a single V gene segment. In an earlier analysis of 587 of the donors, V segments were called functional above 56.7% productive rearrangements and were called segregating when the between-donor standard deviation exceeded 5%. A statistical classification framework was built for diagnosing cytomegalovirus status from the catalog of TCR beta chain sequences. In a later analysis, TCR nucleotide sequences were compared against IMGT/GENE-DB human TR gene sequences so that V and J genes could be assigned. Using the TCRdist pipeline, a later analysis assigned CDR3 sequences along with most-parsimonious VDJ recombination scenarios. In a later analysis, each TCR beta chain was defined by its CDR3 amino acid sequence together with its V-gene family, and reads without a unique V-gene family were excluded. As a way to deal with suspected cross-contamination and a sequencing artifact, a later analysis dropped 500 to 700 nucleotide sequences that were highly shared and had low generation probability. In a later analysis, a clonal expansion index was calculated for each public chain from normalized within-repertoire ranks of inferred template counts. A later analysis computed generation probabilities with a VDJ recombination model fitted to out-of-frame rearrangements, and checked the results against IGoR. In a later analysis, hypergeometric tests were used to score TCR-TCR, TCR-HLA and TCR-CMV co-occurrence, with a repertoire-size bias correction applied to TCR pairs. In a later analysis, false discovery rates were estimated by permuting HLA or CMV assignments 20 times. A later analysis grouped co-occurring TCRs with DBSCAN, adding TCRdist sequence similarity when clustering within HLA-allele-positive subsets. Repertoires with fewer than 30,000 or more than 120,000 public chains were left out of co-occurrence clustering, as were four to six repertoires with anomalous nucleotide sharing. TCRdb carries this immuneACCESS record with in-frame sequences only. Its versions omit some clonotypes, under half of them owing to an unresolved V gene in the studies checked, with the rest unexplained. Clone size and V and J calls were adopted from that table, with D and trimming inferred from the DNA. This sample comprises tens of thousands of clones, around 80% of them detected only once. The ten largest clones capture 2.5% of the sample.

This clone was observed once. What this receptor recognizes is not known. Base-call qualities are not available, and no considerably larger clone is one nucleotide away. The sequence came from a male donor in good health and CMV-seropositive. Material for sequencing was PBMCs. The rearrangement joined TRBV19 to TRBJ2-7; a stretch of 7 junction bases matches TRBD1. The CDR3 protein sequence reads: CASSRDRTYEQYF. The nucleotide sequence reads TGTGCCAGTAGCAGGGACAGAACCTACGAGCAGTACTTC.